A selection of T cell receptor beta chains follows, all from one sample in a study of blood T cell repertoires in COVID-19. Only in-frame clones appear in the TCRdb table, and some are missing; sequencing was by immunoSEQ multiplex PCR. In the table there are tens of thousands of clones, 70% to 90% of which are singletons. Sequenced material: peripheral blood. These receptor sequences come from a man aged 35-49 years with COVID-19, enrolled during active disease. Both conserved end residues are trimmed from each CDR3. The size field is filled for only some rows; it gives once, few, many or a size class.

v_gene: TRBV5-4; j_gene: TRBJ1-5; abundance: NA; CDR3aa: ASSLGVGGNQPQH
v_gene: TRBV30; j_gene: TRBJ1-5; abundance: few; CDR3aa: AWSLGGDQPQH
v_gene: TRBV7-9; j_gene: TRBJ1-2; abundance: NA; CDR3aa: ASSPGTAVVGGYT
v_gene: TRBV28; j_gene: TRBJ1-2; abundance: NA; CDR3aa: ASRDRGSTNYGYT
v_gene: TRBV5-5; j_gene: TRBJ1-6; abundance: once; CDR3aa: ASSLVTGLSRYNSPLH
v_gene: TRBV10-3; j_gene: TRBJ2-5; abundance: once; CDR3aa: AIRAGIQETQY
v_gene: TRBV3-1/TRBV3-2; j_gene: TRBJ2-3; abundance: NA; CDR3aa: ASSQEDRDPSTDTQY
v_gene: TRBV5-1; j_gene: TRBJ2-7; abundance: NA; CDR3aa: ASSLGLGTGLYEQY
v_gene: TRBV20-1; j_gene: TRBJ2-7; abundance: NA; CDR3aa: SASSGQGGYEQY
v_gene: TRBV29-1; j_gene: TRBJ1-5; abundance: few; CDR3aa: SVTGTDSNQPQH
v_gene: TRBV15; j_gene: TRBJ1-4; abundance: NA; CDR3aa: ATSPDREKLF
v_gene: TRBV2; j_gene: TRBJ2-5; abundance: once; CDR3aa: ASKLAGSLGETQY
v_gene: TRBV5-1; j_gene: TRBJ2-1; abundance: many; CDR3aa: ASSLVRDRSSGF
v_gene: TRBV7-2; j_gene: TRBJ1-2; abundance: NA; CDR3aa: ASSYQGQGVYGYT
v_gene: TRBV18; j_gene: TRBJ2-7; abundance: once; CDR3aa: ASSPPGLSREQY
v_gene: TRBV2; j_gene: TRBJ2-1; abundance: NA; CDR3aa: ASRSSGWEQF
v_gene: TRBV12-5; j_gene: TRBJ1-1; abundance: NA; CDR3aa: ASGPEPGLEAF
v_gene: TRBV18; j_gene: TRBJ1-1; abundance: NA; CDR3aa: ASSPGEDTEAF
v_gene: TRBV7-2; j_gene: TRBJ2-3; abundance: once; CDR3aa: ASSLDSILDTQY
v_gene: TRBV6-5; j_gene: TRBJ2-5; abundance: NA; CDR3aa: ASVIAGGPRETQY
v_gene: TRBV20-1; j_gene: TRBJ1-1; abundance: NA; CDR3aa: SASTRTEAF
v_gene: TRBV7-9; j_gene: TRBJ1-2; abundance: NA; CDR3aa: ASSLGTGGNYGYT
v_gene: TRBV5-1; j_gene: TRBJ2-2; abundance: NA; CDR3aa: ASSLGFRQGANGELF
v_gene: TRBV3-1/TRBV3-2; j_gene: TRBJ1-4; abundance: NA; CDR3aa: ASSHEGATNEKLF
v_gene: TRBV5-1; j_gene: TRBJ2-7; abundance: once; CDR3aa: ASGIGGAEDEQY
v_gene: TRBV5-4; j_gene: TRBJ2-5; abundance: NA; CDR3aa: ASRPTSGSLETQY
v_gene: TRBV6-5; j_gene: TRBJ2-5; abundance: NA; CDR3aa: ATGTGGQETQY
v_gene: TRBV19; j_gene: TRBJ2-7; abundance: once; CDR3aa: ASSGGQSYEQY
v_gene: TRBV6-5; j_gene: TRBJ1-5; abundance: NA; CDR3aa: ASIGGLKAQPQH
v_gene: TRBV10-2; j_gene: TRBJ1-1; abundance: NA; CDR3aa: ASSESRGDTEAF
v_gene: TRBV6-5; j_gene: TRBJ1-5; abundance: NA; CDR3aa: ASMLSGNQPQH
v_gene: TRBV10-1; j_gene: TRBJ2-7; abundance: NA; CDR3aa: ASSQDLAEQY
v_gene: TRBV4-2; j_gene: TRBJ1-4; abundance: NA; CDR3aa: ASNNRAGTTNEKLF
v_gene: TRBV6-1; j_gene: TRBJ2-5; abundance: NA; CDR3aa: ASSEARGYQETQY
v_gene: TRBV7-9; j_gene: TRBJ1-2; abundance: NA; CDR3aa: ASSLAVTGGYGYT
v_gene: TRBV6-2/TRBV6-3; j_gene: TRBJ2-2; abundance: NA; CDR3aa: ASSPPSGNTGELF
v_gene: TRBV29-1; j_gene: TRBJ1-2; abundance: NA; CDR3aa: SVEWMGDGYT
v_gene: TRBV10-1; j_gene: TRBJ2-5; abundance: NA; CDR3aa: ASSEPGQGKETQY
v_gene: TRBV4-1; j_gene: TRBJ2-7; abundance: many; CDR3aa: ASSHREYGEQY
v_gene: TRBV3-1/TRBV3-2; j_gene: TRBJ2-3; abundance: NA; CDR3aa: ASSQWEWDTQY
v_gene: TRBV7-3; j_gene: TRBJ2-2; abundance: once; CDR3aa: ASSLSRENTGELF
v_gene: TRBV4-1; j_gene: TRBJ1-2; abundance: NA; CDR3aa: ASSWTGGDGYT
v_gene: TRBV5-1; j_gene: TRBJ1-6; abundance: NA; CDR3aa: ASRRSGQSPLH
v_gene: TRBV5-1; j_gene: TRBJ1-1; abundance: NA; CDR3aa: ASSLSWTDTEAF
v_gene: TRBV30; j_gene: TRBJ1-6; abundance: once; CDR3aa: AWNGQMNSPLH
v_gene: TRBV5-5; j_gene: TRBJ1-2; abundance: NA; CDR3aa: ASSSPGVSGGYT
v_gene: TRBV3-1/TRBV3-2; j_gene: TRBJ2-7; abundance: NA; CDR3aa: ASSLRQGGQY
v_gene: TRBV6-5; j_gene: TRBJ1-1; abundance: once; CDR3aa: ASKETLGGTEAF